Detailed here is one TCR beta chain. Its specificity is unknown. A much larger clone sits a single nucleotide away, making a read error possible. The data were obtained in a study of T cells in Graves' hyperthyroidism and ophthalmopathy. Whole-study results and caveats: Peripheral blood also featured most of the thyroid clonotypes expanded above 0.001. A 13 V-J signature model discriminated ophthalmopathy versus stable hyperthyroidism.

V gave up 3 bases and J gave up 3 bases; unmatched junction bases: 3. Per the germline V gene, CDR1 is MNHEY and CDR2 is SMNVEV (reference sequence). CDR3 length: 14 residues. There were TCR beta CDR3 regions amplified from RNA transcripts. In the first-round RT-PCR of the TCR CDR3, the HTBI primer set was used. TCRdb passed the multiplex PCR reads through MiXCR, listing each CDR3 protein once. The profile shows approximately 410,000 distinct CDR3 sequences, roughly an eighth of them singletons. This TCR derives from a woman between 18 and 30 years old with Graves' hyperthyroidism. The sequencing sample was made of blood. V usage is TRBV27 and J usage is TRBJ2-7; 9 bases line up with TRBD2. The CDR3 bases are TGTGCCAGCAGTTTGGAGCGGGAGGACTACGAGCAGTACTTC. This encodes CASSLEREDYEQYF.